The 23 T cell receptor beta chains listed next were all sequenced from one sample in a study of blood T cells in healthy people across ages. PCR was performed a second time for about 6 to 11 cycles using a sample-barcoded 5' primer and a J-beta primer mix. TCRdb ran MiXCR on the 5' RACE reads and lists one entry per CDR3 protein. The sample has roughly 2 million distinct CDR3 sequences, 49% seen once; the top ten hold 2.1%. Sequencing was carried out using blood. Every receptor here comes from a woman aged 40 to 50 in good health.

J is TRBJ2-7 and V is TRBV2; D perhaps matches TRBD2 (5 bases). Germline V gives CDR1 SNHLY, CDR2 FYNNEI. The CDR3 spans 14 residues. V lost 3 bases and J 4 bases, leaving 13 bases between the germline ends. CDR3 nucleotides: TGTGCCAGCAGTGACCGGGGAAAGTATTACGAGCAGTACTTC. Its protein product is CASSDRGKYYEQYF. Looking up the rest from reference TRBV2 and TRBJ2-7 gives the full variable domain: EPEVTQTPSHQVTQMGQEVILRCVPISNHLYFYWYRQILGQKVEFLVSFYNNEISEKSEIFDDQFSVERPDGSNFTLKIRSTKLEDSAMYFCASSDRGKYYEQYFGPGTRLTVT.

This chain connects TRBV6-5 to TRBJ2-7, with D uncertain. The V end lost 6 bases, the J end lost 2 bases, and 11 bases lay between the germline ends. The CDR3 spans 13 residues. Germline lookup yields CDR1 MNHEY and CDR2 SVGAGI. DNA for the CDR3: TGTGCCAGCAGCCCTACAGAAGCCTACGAGCAGTACTTC. It translates to CASSPTEAYEQYF.

V is TRBV28 and J is TRBJ2-1; the D is unclear. CDR1 and CDR2 (germline): MDHEN, SYDVKM. V was trimmed by 2 bases and J by 8 bases, leaving 7 bases between them. CDR3 size: 12 residues. The CDR3 DNA is TGTGCCAGCAGTTTAATTTTGGATGAGCAGTTCTTC. Protein product: CASSLILDEQFF. Using reference TRBV28 and TRBJ2-1 for the parts outside the CDR3, the full variable domain is DVKVTQSSRYLVKRTGEKVFLECVQDMDHENMFWYRQDPGLGLRLIYFSYDVKMKEKGDIPEGYSVSREKKERFSLILESASTNQTSMYLCASSLILDEQFFGPGTRLTVL.

This clonotype has just a few counts. This chain links TRBV6-2 or TRBV6-3 with TRBJ2-1; 8 positions agree with TRBD1. With 0 bases clipped from V and 4 bases from J, the junction kept 5 bases outside the gene matches. CDR1 and CDR2 from the germline V gene are MNHEY and SVGEGT. CDR3 length: 16 amino acids. CDR3 DNA: TGTGCCAGCAGTTACTCGAGGGGACAGGATTACAATGAGCAGTTCTTC. Its translation is CASSYSRGQDYNEQFF.

This clonotype was found a few times. This chain connects TRBV20-1 to TRBJ2-7; D remains ambiguous. With 6 bases removed from V and 2 bases from J, the gap between germline ends came to 17 bases. CDR3 length: 14 amino acids. The germline CDR1 and CDR2 sequences are DFQATT and SNEGSKA (reference sequence). The chain's CDR3 is CSASPRMSPYEQYF. In DNA form, the CDR3 reads TGCAGTGCCAGTCCCCGGATGAGTCCCTACGAGCAGTACTTC.

About this clonotype: One end of the junction varies from germline; a read error may be responsible. The chain is built from TRBV7-7 and TRBJ2-5, with TRBD2 matching over 9 bases. Germline CDR1 reads SSHAT; CDR2 reads FNYEAQ (reference sequence). The CDR3 runs 16 residues. The CDR3 protein is CASSSSAGGLGETQYF. The CDR3 DNA reads as TGTGCTAGCAGCTCCTCGGCGGGGGGGCTAGGAGAGACCCAGTACTTC.

The chain couples TRBV4-2 to TRBJ1-2, with D perhaps matching TRBD1 (5 bases). V gave up 2 bases and J gave up 0 bases, with 10 bases separating them. CDR3 length: 15 amino acids. From germline, CDR1 is LGHNA and CDR2 YNFKEQ. The CDR3 region has the DNA TGTGCCAGCAGCCAAATCGGGGGTTCTAACTATGGCTACACCTTC. This gives the protein CASSQIGGSNYGYTF.

The gene calls are TRBV7-2 and TRBJ2-1; 9 nucleotides line up with TRBD1. This CDR3 spans 16 amino acids. Per germline, CDR1 SGHTA and CDR2 FQGNSA. V shed 7 bases, J shed 1 base, and the junction held 8 bases outside the gene matches. The chain's CDR3 is CASTGSDRGSYNEQFF. The CDR3 DNA reads as TGTGCCAGCACCGGGTCGGACAGGGGTTCCTACAATGAGCAGTTCTTC.

The sample holds a few counts of this clonotype. V and J are TRBV3-1 and TRBJ2-7; TRBD1 aligns across 8 bases. The CDR3 is 14 amino acids. J gave up 7 bases and V 4 bases, and 9 bases lay outside the gene matches. Germline V gives CDR1 LGHDT, CDR2 YNNKEL (reference sequence). The DNA of the CDR3 is TGTGCCAGCAGCCGAGGACAGGGAGGATGGGAGCAGTACTTC. Residues: CASSRGQGGWEQYF.

V is TRBV7-2 and J is TRBJ1-2; TRBD1 matches at 7 bases. The V gene's germline CDR1 is SGHTA and CDR2 FQGNSA. This CDR3 is 16 amino acids long. The V gene end was trimmed by 3 bases and the J gene end by 6 bases; junction bases not matched to a gene: 13. The CDR3 loop reads CASSFSPYRGKDGYTF. CDR3 bases: TGTGCCAGCAGCTTCTCCCCCTACAGGGGAAAGGATGGCTACACCTTC.

Only a few counts were recorded for this clonotype. The genes are TRBV20-1 and TRBJ2-7; D perhaps matches TRBD2 (5 bases). V shed 6 bases and J shed 0 bases, with 15 bases lying between them. The CDR3 is made up of 14 amino acids. Per germline, CDR1 DFQATT and CDR2 SNEGSKA (reference sequence). The DNA for the CDR3 is TGCAGTGCGCCCCTCCAGCGGAACTCCTACGAGCAGTACTTC. This sequence encodes CSAPLQRNSYEQYF.

The table lists this clonotype with a few counts. The rearrangement uses TRBV21-1 and TRBJ2-5. TRBV21-1 is a pseudogene locus. The CDR3 loop spans 15 amino acids. CDR3 DNA sequence: TGTGCCAGCAGCAATGTTGCTCGGGTAGTGGAGACCCAGTACTTC. Translation: CASSNVARVVETQYF.

The gene calls are TRBV6-6 and TRBJ1-1, with TRBD1 matching over 7 bases. Looked up from germline, CDR1 is MNHNY and CDR2 is SVGAGI (reference sequence). V was pared by 6 bases and J by 1 base, with 8 bases of the junction left unmatched. This CDR3 is built from 15 residues. This CDR3 is CASSPAQGGNTEAFF. CDR3 in DNA: TGTGCCAGCAGCCCCGCCCAGGGGGGGAACACTGAAGCTTTCTTT.

J is TRBJ2-4 and V is TRBV24-1, with 8 bases matching TRBD1. Germline CDR1 is KGHDR and CDR2 is SFDVKD. The CDR3 contains 12 residues. V dropped 4 bases and J dropped 13; count of bases not matched to a gene: 5. CDR3 loop: CATSDPDREQYF. The CDR3, as DNA: TGTGCCACCAGTGACCCGGACAGGGAGCAGTACTTC.

This clonotype was recorded a few times. The chain has TRBV28 and TRBJ2-5; no clear D gene. The CDR3 runs 12 residues. Germline lookup yields CDR1 MDHEN and CDR2 SYDVKM. With 7 bases removed from V and 5 bases from J, the gap between germline ends came to 11 bases. CDR3 nucleotide sequence: TGTGCCAGCAAATCTGGTCTGGAGACCCAGTACTTC. It is translated as CASKSGLETQYF.

The J gene is TRBJ2-4, the V gene TRBV7-3; the D gene could be TRBD1 or TRBD2 (5 bases each). The V and J ends lost 6 bases and 6 bases respectively, with 15 bases between them. The CDR3 is 14 residues long. Germline CDR1 reads SGHTA; CDR2 reads FQGTGA. In DNA form, the CDR3 reads TGTGCCAGCAGTTCCGGGACCTGGTCAAACATTCAGTACTTC. Protein: CASSSGTWSNIQYF. Using reference TRBV7-3 and TRBJ2-4 for the parts outside the CDR3, the full variable domain is GAGVSQTPSNKVTEKGKYVELRCDPISGHTALYWYRQSLGQGPEFLIYFQGTGAADDSGLPNDRFFAVRPEGSVSTLKIQRTERGDSAVYLCASSSGTWSNIQYFGAGTRLSVL.

This rearrangement joins TRBV20-1 to TRBJ2-5; D not resolved. The ends were cut back, 5 bases at V and 0 bases at J, with 13 bases in the middle. The CDR3 loop spans 14 amino acids. Germline V gives CDR1 DFQATT, CDR2 SNEGSKA (reference sequence). CDR3 bases: TGCAGTGCTCCCGGATGCCGGAACCAAGAGACCCAGTACTTC. Amino acids: CSAPGCRNQETQYF.

The chain is built from TRBV20-1 and TRBJ2-1; TRBD2 matches 14 bases. This CDR3 region has 16 residues. V lost 5 bases, J lost 6 bases, and 9 bases stayed unmatched. CDR1 and CDR2 from the germline V gene are DFQATT and SNEGSKA (reference sequence). CDR3 DNA sequence: TGCAGTGCTTGGACTAGCGGGGGGCTAGCATTCAATGAGCAGTTCTTC. This translates into CSAWTSGGLAFNEQFF.

This clonotype came up a few times. V is TRBV2 and J is TRBJ2-1; D is possibly TRBD2 (6 bases). Germline assignment: CDR1 SNHLY and CDR2 FYNNEI. Trimming took 4 bases from V and 2 from J, leaving 12 bases between them. This CDR3 has 15 residues. CDR3 in amino acids: CASSGSTRAYNEQFF. CDR3 DNA sequence: TGTGCCAGCAGTGGGTCGACTAGAGCCTACAATGAGCAGTTCTTC.

DNA of the CDR3: TGTGCCAGCAGCTCCTCCAGCGGGGGATCCACAGATACGCAGTATTTT. This gives the protein CASSSSSGGSTDTQYF. This sequence joins TRBV7-9 and TRBJ2-3, with TRBD2 matching 8 bases. The ends lost 4 bases at V and 2 bases at J; junction bases unmatched: 8. Per germline, CDR1 SEHNR and CDR2 FQNEAQ (reference sequence). CDR3 length equals 16 residues. The variable domain in full, with the rest retrieved from reference TRBV7-9 and TRBJ2-3, is DTGVSQNPRHKITKRGQNVTFRCDPISEHNRLYWYRQTLGQGPEFLTYFQNEAQLEKSRLLSDRFSAERPKGSFSTLEIQRTEQGDSAMYLCASSSSSGGSTDTQYFGPGTRLTVL.

The chain uses TRBV28 and TRBJ2-3, with TRBD2 matching 7 bases. The J segment lost 2 bases and the V segment lost 1 base, leaving 9 bases of the junction unmatched. CDR1 and CDR2 from the germline V gene are MDHEN and SYDVKM. CDR3 length: 17 residues. The CDR3 spells CASSLSRTRSFTDTQYF. The CDR3 DNA is TGTGCCAGCAGTTTATCCCGGACTAGATCCTTCACAGATACGCAGTATTTT. Drawing the rest from reference TRBV28 and TRBJ2-3, the complete variable domain is DVKVTQSSRYLVKRTGEKVFLECVQDMDHENMFWYRQDPGLGLRLIYFSYDVKMKEKGDIPEGYSVSREKKERFSLILESASTNQTSMYLCASSLSRTRSFTDTQYFGPGTRLTVL.

J is TRBJ1-2 and V is TRBV11-2; D is uncertain. Germline CDR1 and CDR2: SGHAT and FQNNGV. The CDR3 runs 15 residues. Trimming shortened V by 2 bases and J by 0 bases, and 10 bases separated the two germline ends. For the CDR3, the DNA is TGTGCCAGCAGCTTACCGGAGGAAACTAACTATGGCTACACCTTC. Translated: CASSLPEETNYGYTF.

J is TRBJ1-1 and V is TRBV5-1, with 7 nucleotides matching TRBD1. This CDR3 is built from 15 residues. V shed 0 bases and J 1 base; nucleotides not matched to a gene: 3. Germline-derived CDR1 and CDR2 are SGHRS and YFSETQ. Here the CDR3 reads CASSLDRQGNTEAFF. The CDR3 bases are TGCGCCAGCAGCTTGGATCGACAGGGGAACACTGAAGCTTTCTTT.